The source of this T cell receptor beta chain is a study of cytomegalovirus exposure and HLA in healthy donors. Looking at the study overall: The roughly 670 first-cohort repertoires and the 110 or so validation repertoires shared the same platform, a later analysis reported. The study's findings and limits: A subsequent analysis found that TCR clusters from the first cohort also tended to co-occur in the 90 to 150 validation repertoires, with 94% of cluster scores above 0. Most TCR sequences showed up rarely, but some public TCRs showed up in many donors.

Trimming took 4 bases from V and 6 from J; bases not matched to a gene: 9. The length of the CDR3 is 15 residues. Germline loops: CDR1 SQVTM, CDR2 ANQGSEA. The table lists this clone with a few counts. The antigen is not known. Data came from immunoSEQ multiplex PCR; TCRdb stores just in-frame clones and leaves some out. Seen here are over 250,000 clones, approximately 86% observed once, and the top ten hold 0.95% to 1.5%. This TCR derives from a woman aged 25 to 39 in good health and CMV-seropositive. Specimen: PBMCs. This chain joins TRBV29-1 and TRBJ2-2; 9 bases map to TRBD1. Here the CDR3 reads CSVGTGQGFAGELFF. Here the CDR3 DNA reads TGCAGCGTTGGAACGGGACAGGGATTCGCCGGGGAGCTGTTTTTT.